One sample yielded the 23 T cell receptor beta chains listed below, sequenced in a study of cytomegalovirus exposure and HLA in healthy donors. PCR used 60 Vbeta primers and 13 Jbeta primers. Using immunoSEQ multiplex PCR, the repertoire was profiled, and TCRdb retains in-frame clones only, with some absent. Among 190,000 or so clones listed, 82% were seen once. Specimen: PBMCs. These TCRs come from a boy aged 2 to 10 in good health and CMV-seronegative.

The chain is built from TRBV19 and TRBJ2-1; 8 bases are a match to TRBD2. This CDR3 has 15 residues. The germline V gene has CDR1 LNHDA and CDR2 SQIVND (reference sequence). The J segment lost 8 bases and the V segment lost 6 bases, leaving 12 bases of the junction unmatched. The CDR3 region has the DNA TGTGCCAGTAGCAGCCCCGGGGGGGTTTCGTATGAGCAGTTCTTC. This gives the protein CASSSPGGVSYEQFF.

This clone was found a few times. The chain employs TRBV5-6 and TRBJ1-2; D is unresolved. The CDR3 is made up of 14 amino acids. Looked up from germline, CDR1 is SGHDT and CDR2 is YYEEEE. Trimming stripped 6 bases from V and 5 bases from J, with 17 bases between. DNA for the CDR3: TGTGCCAGCACCCCGGACGGGAGCCCATATGGCTACACCTTC. This encodes CASTPDGSPYGYTF.

This chain connects TRBV2 to TRBJ1-2; no clear D gene. The CDR3 is 13 residues long. Germline CDR1 reads SNHLY; CDR2 reads FYNNEI. V lost 6 bases to trimming and J lost 8 bases, with 16 bases between them. CDR3 coding DNA: TGTGCCAGCAGCGGTTTCACCGGGAACGGCTACACCTTC. This codes for CASSGFTGNGYTF.

CDR3 bases: TGTGCCAGCAGTTACAGCGGGGGAAGCTACAATGAGCAGTTCTTC. Its protein product is CASSYSGGSYNEQFF. This chain uses TRBV6-5 with TRBJ2-1; TRBD2 aligns across 8 bases. Trimming took 2 bases from V and 3 from J; bases not matched to a gene: 3. CDR3 length equals 15 residues. Germline V gives CDR1 MNHEY, CDR2 SVGAGI.

The CDR3 region is CASSLTGDYGYTF. CDR3 coding DNA: TGTGCCAGCAGCTTGACAGGGGACTATGGCTACACCTTC. The chain uses TRBV7-9 and TRBJ1-2; TRBD1 agrees at 8 bases. Germline trimming cut 3 bases from V and 3 bases from J; bases unmatched to any gene: 0. The CDR3 runs to 13 residues. The germline V gene has CDR1 SEHNR and CDR2 FQNEAQ (reference sequence). Together with reference TRBV7-9 and TRBJ1-2, the CDR3 gives the full variable domain: DTGVSQNPRHKITKRGQNVTFRCDPISEHNRLYWYRQTLGQGPEFLTYFQNEAQLEKSRLLSDRFSAERPKGSFSTLEIQRTEQGDSAMYLCASSLTGDYGYTFGSGTRLTVV.

The chain is built from TRBV6-6 and TRBJ1-4; D ambiguous. V lost 5 bases, J lost 7 bases, and 11 bases lay in between. This CDR3 contains 13 residues. Germline CDR1 reads MNHNY; CDR2 reads SVGAGI (reference sequence). CDR3 sequence (DNA): TGTGCCAGCAGTCTGGGTGGGAGTGAAAAACTGTTTTTT. Translating it yields CASSLGGSEKLFF.

J is TRBJ1-1 and V is TRBV4-2; D unresolved. Per germline, CDR1 LGHNA and CDR2 YNFKEQ. The CDR3 is 15 residues long. Trimming stripped 4 bases from V and 5 bases from J, with 17 bases between. CDR3 in amino acids: CASSPPGSGQTEAFF. The CDR3 DNA is TGTGCCAGCAGCCCTCCTGGGTCAGGCCAGACTGAAGCTTTCTTT.

The V and J genes are TRBV6-1 and TRBJ1-5; D is perhaps TRBD1 (5 bases). CDR1 is MNHNS, CDR2 SASEGT, per germline. V lost 5 bases and J lost 4, with 9 bases in between. The CDR3 is 13 amino acids. This CDR3 reads CASSHQGNQPQHF. The CDR3 region has the DNA TGTGCCAGCAGTCATCAGGGAAATCAGCCCCAGCATTTT.

This chain uses TRBV4-1 with TRBJ1-2, with a weak D call TRBD1 (6 bases). The CDR3 has 17 residues. The germline CDR1 and CDR2 sequences are MGHRA and YSYEKL. The V gene lost 4 bases and the J gene lost 7 bases, with 25 bases spanning the gap. CDR3 DNA sequence: TGCGCCAGCAGCCCCCCCGCCCTGATTGTGGGGGCTGGTGGCTACACCTTC. It yields the protein CASSPPALIVGAGGYTF.

J is TRBJ2-3 and V is TRBV30; D might be TRBD2 (5 bases). From germline, CDR1 is GTSNPN and CDR2 SVGIG (reference sequence). The CDR3 runs to 14 residues. V was pared by 0 bases and J by 0 bases, with 7 bases between. The CDR3 DNA follows: TGTGCCTGGAGTGTATTAGCGAGCACAGATACGCAGTATTTT. Translated: CAWSVLASTDTQYF.

The chain employs TRBV19 and TRBJ2-7; D unresolved. The CDR3 totals 15 residues. Trimming took 4 bases from V and 1 from J, leaving 14 bases between them. Germline lookup yields CDR1 LNHDA and CDR2 SQIVND (reference sequence). CDR3 in amino acids: CASSTQTDGSYEQYF. CDR3 bases: TGTGCCAGTAGTACTCAAACAGATGGATCCTACGAGCAGTACTTC.

The chain has TRBV6-6 and TRBJ2-5; TRBD2 matches at 10 bases. The length of the CDR3 is 15 residues. Germline CDR1 MNHNY, CDR2 SVGAGI (reference sequence). The J segment lost 4 bases and the V segment lost 4 bases, leaving 6 bases of the junction unmatched. The CDR3 loop is CASSSSGGAPETQYF. The CDR3 DNA follows: TGTGCCAGCAGTTCCAGCGGGGGGGCCCCAGAGACCCAGTACTTC.

This sequence joins TRBV4-3 and TRBJ2-5; 10 bases are a match to TRBD2. The assigned J gene may be wrong: the sequence end matches TRBJ2-7 better. The CDR3 length is 16 residues. Germline assignment: CDR1 LGHNA and CDR2 YSLEER. CDR3 protein: CASSQSASGGVYEQYF. Written as DNA, the CDR3 is TGCGCCAGCAGCCAATCTGCAAGCGGGGGGGTTTACGAGCAGTACTTC.

This clone was found a few times. V and J are TRBV6-5 and TRBJ2-3; TRBD2 agrees at 10 bases. The CDR3 is 14 residues long. From germline, CDR1 is MNHEY and CDR2 SVGAGI. V shed 6 bases and J 4 bases; nucleotides not matched to a gene: 4. In DNA form, the CDR3 reads TGTGCCAGCAGCCCTAGCGGGGGCCCAGATACGCAGTATTTT. It is translated as CASSPSGGPDTQYF.

The genes are TRBV2 and TRBJ2-5; a weak D match, TRBD1 (6 bases). The CDR3 is 13 amino acids. Trimming left V 8 bases short and J 2 bases short, with 12 bases between. Per germline, CDR1 SNHLY and CDR2 FYNNEI. The CDR3 loop reads CASRRTVQETQYF. CDR3 sequence (DNA): TGTGCCAGCCGGCGGACAGTTCAAGAGACCCAGTACTTC.

J is TRBJ1-1 and V is TRBV6-5; unclear D gene. This CDR3 has 14 residues. Between the trimmed V and J ends, which lost 0 bases and 3 bases, there was a span of 8 bases. Per germline, CDR1 MNHEY and CDR2 SVGAGI. This CDR3 reads CASSYSIGDTEAFF. The CDR3 DNA is TGTGCCAGCAGTTACTCTATCGGGGACACTGAAGCTTTCTTT.

The J gene is TRBJ1-1, the V gene TRBV6-7; 9 bases are a match to TRBD1. TRBV6-7 is classed as an ORF, of uncertain function. The J segment lost 7 bases and the V segment lost 6 bases, leaving 9 bases of the junction unmatched. The CDR3 has 14 residues. CDR3 nucleotides: TGTGCCAGCAGCTATAGGGACAGGGATGGTGAAGCTTTCTTT. Amino acids: CASSYRDRDGEAFF.

This clone came up once. At one of its ends the junction is not consistent with the germline gene, which may arise from a read error. The DNA for the CDR3 is TGTTCCAGCAGCTTAGAAGGACAGCGAACGGCCCACCTGAACTATGGCTACACCTTC. It codes for CSSSLEGQRTAHLNYGYTF. The rearrangement links TRBV7-9 to TRBJ1-2; possibly TRBD1 for D (6 bases). The CDR3 is 19 amino acids. CDR1 is SEHNR and CDR2 is FQNEAQ in the germline V gene (reference sequence).

The chain couples TRBV7-9 to TRBJ2-7, with 10 bases lining up with TRBD1. This CDR3 contains 14 residues. CDR1 is SEHNR and CDR2 is FQNEAQ in the germline V gene (reference sequence). After removal of 5 bases from V and 1 base from J, the junction contained 2 bases not matched to a gene. CDR3 loop: CASSGDRGSYEQYF. In nucleotides, the CDR3 is TGTGCCAGCAGCGGGGACAGGGGTTCCTACGAGCAGTACTTC.

The rearrangement uses TRBV7-2 and TRBJ1-4; 9 bases are a match to TRBD1. The V gene end was trimmed by 1 base and the J gene end by 4 bases; junction bases not matched to a gene: 4. Germline lookup yields CDR1 SGHTA and CDR2 FQGNSA. The CDR3 is 16 amino acids. The CDR3 reads CASSLGPGQGNEKLFF. CDR3 bases: TGTGCCAGCAGCTTAGGTCCGGGACAGGGTAATGAAAAACTGTTTTTT. Full variable domain (rest looked up from reference TRBV7-2 and TRBJ1-4): GAGVSQSPSNKVTEKGKDVELRCDPISGHTALYWYRQSLGQGLEFLIYFQGNSAPDKSGLPSDRFSAERTGGSVSTLTIQRTQQEDSAVYLCASSLGPGQGNEKLFFGSGTQLSVL.

The V call is TRBV2, the J call TRBJ2-1, with TRBD2 as a possible D gene (6 bases). V was pared by 6 bases and J by 5 bases, with 11 bases between. This CDR3 is 13 amino acids long. Germline CDR1 and CDR2: SNHLY and FYNNEI. The CDR3 DNA reads as TGTGCCAGCAGAGGGACGGGGGACAATGAGCAGTTCTTC. Its protein product is CASRGTGDNEQFF.

The chain is built from TRBV7-8 and TRBJ1-2, with D perhaps matching TRBD1 (6 bases). The germline gives CDR1 SGHVS, CDR2 FQNEAQ. V was clipped by 5 bases and J by 4 bases, with 17 bases between them. The CDR3 has 15 residues. DNA for the CDR3: TGTGCCAGCAGCCAGGAGACGGGGGGGGCCTATGGCTACACCTTC. It is translated as CASSQETGGAYGYTF.

The V call is TRBV2, the J call TRBJ1-1, with D possibly matching TRBD1 (5 bases). V lost 8 bases to trimming and J lost 5 bases, with 12 bases between them. Germline V gene lookup returns CDR1 SNHLY and CDR2 FYNNEI. CDR3 length: 12 amino acids. CDR3 DNA: TGTGCCAGCGTGACGGGGGGAACTGAAGCTTTCTTT. Its translation is CASVTGGTEAFF.